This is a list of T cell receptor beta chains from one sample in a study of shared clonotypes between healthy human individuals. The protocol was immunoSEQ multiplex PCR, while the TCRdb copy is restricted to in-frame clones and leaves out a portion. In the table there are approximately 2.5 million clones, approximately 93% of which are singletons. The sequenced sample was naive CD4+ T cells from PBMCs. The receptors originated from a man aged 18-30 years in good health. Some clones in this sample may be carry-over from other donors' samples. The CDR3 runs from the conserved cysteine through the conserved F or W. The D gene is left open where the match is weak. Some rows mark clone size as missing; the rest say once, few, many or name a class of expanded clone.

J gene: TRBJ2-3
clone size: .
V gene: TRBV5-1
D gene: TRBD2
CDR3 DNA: TGCGCCAGCAGCCGGGAGGCTAGCGGGAGATTAGATACGCAGTATTTT
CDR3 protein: CASSREASGRLDTQYF

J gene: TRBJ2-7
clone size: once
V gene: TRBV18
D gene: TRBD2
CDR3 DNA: TGTGCCAGCTCACAATTTCTAGCGGGAGACGCTTACGAGCAGTACTTC
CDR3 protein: CASSQFLAGDAYEQYF

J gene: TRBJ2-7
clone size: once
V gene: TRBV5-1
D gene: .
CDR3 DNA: TGCGCCAGCAGCTTACAGGAGGCCTACGAGCAGTACTTC
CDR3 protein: CASSLQEAYEQYF

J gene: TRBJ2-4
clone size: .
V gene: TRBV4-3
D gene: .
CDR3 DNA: TGCGCCAGCAGCCAAGATCTCGGGGACTCTAGGTACTTC
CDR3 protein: CASSQDLGDSRYF

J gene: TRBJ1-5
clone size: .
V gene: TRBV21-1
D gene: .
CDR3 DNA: TGTGCCCCCCCCGTCGATAGCAATCAGCCCCAGCATTTT
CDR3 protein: CAPPVDSNQPQHF

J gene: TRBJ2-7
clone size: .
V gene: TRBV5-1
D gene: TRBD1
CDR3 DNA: TGCGCCAGCAGCGCCACCGGGACAGCCTACGAGCAGTACTTC
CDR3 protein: CASSATGTAYEQYF

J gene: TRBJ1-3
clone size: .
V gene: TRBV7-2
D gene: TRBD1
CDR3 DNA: TGTGCCAGCAGCCCTATTCAGGGGGCCGCTGGAAACACCATATATTTT
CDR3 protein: CASSPIQGAAGNTIYF

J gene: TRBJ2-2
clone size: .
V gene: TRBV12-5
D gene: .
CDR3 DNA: TGTGCTAGTGGTTTGGTTAGCACCGGGGAGCTGTTTTTT
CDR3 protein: CASGLVSTGELFF

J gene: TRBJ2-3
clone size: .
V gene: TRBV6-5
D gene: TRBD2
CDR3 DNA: TGTGCCAGCGGCCTAGCGGGAACCACAGATACGCAGTATTTT
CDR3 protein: CASGLAGTTDTQYF

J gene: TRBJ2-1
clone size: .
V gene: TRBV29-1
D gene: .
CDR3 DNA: TGCAGTGTCCCAGCCTCTTCCTACAATGAGCAGTTCTTC
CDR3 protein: CSVPASSYNEQFF

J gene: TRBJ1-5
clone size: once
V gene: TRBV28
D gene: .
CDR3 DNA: TGTGCCAGCAGTTTCACTCGGGCAAATCAGCCCCAGCATTTT
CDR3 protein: CASSFTRANQPQHF

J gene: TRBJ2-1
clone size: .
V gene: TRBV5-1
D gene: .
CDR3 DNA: TGCGCCAGCAGCTTGGTGGGGCAGGCCACTGAGCAGTTCTTC
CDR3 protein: CASSLVGQATEQFF

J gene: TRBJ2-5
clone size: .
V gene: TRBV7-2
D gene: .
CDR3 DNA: TGTGCCAGCAGCAAAAGGCGGGGCCGTGAGACCCAGTACTTC
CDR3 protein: CASSKRRGRETQYF

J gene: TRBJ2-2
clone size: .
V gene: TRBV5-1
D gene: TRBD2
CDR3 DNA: TGCGCCAGCAGATTGCTTAGCCGGGGGGATTACACCGGGGAGCTGTTTTTT
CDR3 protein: CASRLLSRGDYTGELFF

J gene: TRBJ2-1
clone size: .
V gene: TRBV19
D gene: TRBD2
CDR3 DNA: TGTGCCAGTAGAGACCTAGCGGGAGCTCCATACAATGAGCAGTTCTTC
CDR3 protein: CASRDLAGAPYNEQFF

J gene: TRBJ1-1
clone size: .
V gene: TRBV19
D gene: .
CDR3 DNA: TGTGCCAGTAGGCCAGGAGTCATGAACACTGAAGCTTTCTTT
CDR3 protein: CASRPGVMNTEAFF

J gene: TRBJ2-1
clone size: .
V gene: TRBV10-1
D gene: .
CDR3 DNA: TGCGCCAGCAGTGAGGCCCTGTACAATGAGCAGTTCTTC
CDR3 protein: CASSEALYNEQFF